The entry that follows covers one T cell receptor (beta chain) sequence. Its antigen is unknown. This specimen belongs to a study of T cell repertoires in cytomegalovirus infection. TCRdb called the reads again in MiXCR, with one record for every CDR3 protein. The profile shows about 240,000 distinct CDR3 sequences, more than 9% of them singletons. The study, taken as a whole, reports: The cumulative frequency of public TCR beta families distinguished individuals who carried CMV together with the relevant HLA.

This TCR was sampled from a human donor in good health (CMV status not recorded). Some clones in this sample may be carry-over from other donors' samples. The specimen was PBMCs.

The CDR3 reads CASSLLGERTDTQYF. The CDR3 DNA follows: TGTGCCAGCAGTTTATTGGGGGAGAGGACTGATACGCAGTATTTT. This chain joins TRBV28 and TRBJ2-3; D is possibly TRBD1 or TRBD2 (5 bases each). Deletions cut 1 base from V and 6 bases from J, with 14 bases between. The CDR3 loop spans 15 amino acids. Germline V gene data show CDR1 as MDHEN and CDR2 as SYDVKM.